This T cell receptor (beta chain) emerged from a study of CD4 T cells in relation to SARS-CoV-2 and coronaviruses. CD4 enrichment then naive enrichment separated naive from memory CD4+ cells. There are a few counts of this clone. Antigen unknown. Sequenced by immunoSEQ multiplex PCR; TCRdb stores in-frame clones only, minus some. This table holds approximately 31,000 clones, under 80% found once. CDR1 is SGDLS and CDR2 is YYNGEE in the germline V gene. The V end was cut by 4 bases, the J end by 7 bases, with 6 bases between. This CDR3 has 12 amino acids. The sequence was collected from an adult with COVID-19. This chain connects TRBV9 to TRBJ1-6; D ambiguous. The material sequenced was memory CD4+ T cells from PBMCs, cultured in vitro. The CDR3 DNA reads TGTGCCAGCAGCCTTACAAATTCACCCCTCCACTTT. Translation: CASSLTNSPLHF.